This T cell receptor (beta chain) was sequenced during a study of T cell responses to AZD1222 COVID-19 vaccine. General study results and limits: Breadth and depth of Spike-specific TCRs rose after two AZD1222 doses. Of the AZD1222 recipients, only five to seven were seropositive at baseline.

About this clone itself: Its cognate antigen is unknown.

Germline-derived CDR1 and CDR2 are MDHEN and SYDVKM. CDR3 size: 16 residues. Unmatched junction bases numbered 12, after V lost 5 bases and J lost 4 bases. Only in-frame clones appear in the TCRdb table, and some are missing; sequencing was by immunoSEQ multiplex PCR. The sample holds approximately 150,000 clones; less than 95% are singletons and the top ten take about 6%. The sequence derives from an adult who received the AZD1222 COVID-19 vaccine. This rearrangement joins TRBV28 to TRBJ2-5, with 8 nucleotides matching TRBD2. The specimen comprised peripheral blood, sampled 28 days after the second AZD1222 dose. The CDR3: CASSTRIAGWVETQYF. The CDR3 DNA reads as TGTGCCAGCAGTACCAGGATAGCGGGATGGGTAGAGACCCAGTACTTC.